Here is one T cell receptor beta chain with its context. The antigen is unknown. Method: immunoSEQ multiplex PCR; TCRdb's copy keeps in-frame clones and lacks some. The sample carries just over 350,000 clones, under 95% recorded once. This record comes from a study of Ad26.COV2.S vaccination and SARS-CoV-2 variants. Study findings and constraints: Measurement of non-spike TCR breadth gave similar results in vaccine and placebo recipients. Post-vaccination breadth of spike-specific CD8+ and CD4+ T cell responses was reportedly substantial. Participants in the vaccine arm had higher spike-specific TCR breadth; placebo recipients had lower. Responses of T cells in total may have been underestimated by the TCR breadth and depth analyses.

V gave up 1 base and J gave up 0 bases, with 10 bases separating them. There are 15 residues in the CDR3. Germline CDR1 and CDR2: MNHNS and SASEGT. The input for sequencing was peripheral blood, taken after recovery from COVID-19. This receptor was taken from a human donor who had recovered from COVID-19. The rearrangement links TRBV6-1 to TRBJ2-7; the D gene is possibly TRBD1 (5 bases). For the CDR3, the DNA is TGTGCCAGCAGTGAAGGTCAGGGTTTCTCCTACGAGCAGTACTTC. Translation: CASSEGQGFSYEQYF.